Listed here are 18 T cell receptor beta chains from one sample, sequenced in a study of human T cells and chemical hapten exposure (dated by TCRdb to about 2021). The label giving this sample's time point can be read as: pre-sensitization, week 0. Sample treatment or condition, as interpreted from the label and publication: therapeutic diphenylcyclopropenone sensitization with weekly scalp DPC. Receptor libraries were prepared by RACE. The reads were generated on a NextSeq 500. TCRdb itself trimmed the public reads at Q25 with fastp, ran MiXCR and retained productive beta chains. Entries that share a CDR3 protein sequence are merged under the most common genes and DNA. The sample data list 300,000 to 400,000 distinct CDR3 sequences, and more than 4.5% of these were observed just once. Roughly 2.6% of the sample goes to the ten largest clones. Here the sequenced sample was whole blood, taken in connection with sensitization to the hapten diphenylcyclopropenone (DPC). These receptors were collected from a woman aged 45-59 years with alopecia areata. Some clones in this sample may be carry-over from other donors' samples.

This clonotype was seen ten or more times. This sequence joins TRBV29-1 and TRBJ2-6; 9 nucleotides line up with TRBD1. The V and J ends lost 3 bases and 2 bases, in that order; junction bases with no gene match: 14. Germline CDR1 is SQVTM and CDR2 is ANQGSEA. The CDR3 runs 19 residues. This CDR3 is CSVETTGGSFDAGANVLTF. The CDR3 DNA reads as TGCAGCGTTGAGACGACAGGGGGATCCTTTGACGCTGGGGCCAACGTCCTGACTTTC.

This clonotype was recorded at least ten times. The J gene is TRBJ2-3, the V gene TRBV20-1, with TRBD2 matching over 8 bases. Germline trimming cut 0 bases from V and 3 bases from J; bases unmatched to any gene: 5. This CDR3 is 15 amino acids long. Germline lookup yields CDR1 DFQATT and CDR2 SNEGSKA (reference sequence). The CDR3 loop is CSARDPPGGTDTQYF. The CDR3, as DNA: TGCAGTGCTAGAGATCCCCCGGGGGGGACAGATACGCAGTATTTT.

This clonotype came up a few times. V gene TRBV4-1 combines with J gene TRBJ2-3; 8 bases match TRBD2. V shed 0 bases and J 2 bases; nucleotides not matched to a gene: 4. Looked up from germline, CDR1 is MGHRA and CDR2 is YSYEKL. The CDR3 sequence is 16 residues long. CDR3 loop: CASSQDPGGHTDTQYF. In nucleotides, the CDR3 is TGCGCCAGCAGCCAAGATCCGGGGGGGCACACAGATACGCAGTATTTT.

This clonotype occurred many times. This chain connects TRBV3-1 to TRBJ2-6, with no clear D. There are 14 residues in the CDR3. Germline CDR1 is LGHDT and CDR2 is YNNKEL (reference sequence). Trimming cost V 8 bases and J 4 bases, with 12 bases left between them. Written as DNA, the CDR3 is TGTGCCAGCGGATCCAGAGCCGGGGCCAACGTCCTGACTTTC. It is translated as CASGSRAGANVLTF. The variable domain in full, with the rest retrieved from reference TRBV3-1 and TRBJ2-6, is DTAVSQTPKYLVTQMGNDKSIKCEQNLGHDTMYWYKQDSKKFLKIMFSYNNKELIINETVPNRFSPKSPDKAHLNLHINSLELGDSAVYFCASGSRAGANVLTFGAGSRLTVL.

At least ten counts were recorded for this clonotype. V usage is TRBV28 and J usage is TRBJ1-5; D not resolved. The germline V gene has CDR1 MDHEN and CDR2 SYDVKM. The CDR3 has 17 residues. Trimming took off 3 bases at V and 3 bases at J, with 18 bases between the two ends. CDR3 nucleotide sequence: TGTGCCAGCAGTTTCTTCGATGAAGGCCTCTCCAATCAGCCCCAGCATTTT. Its translation is CASSFFDEGLSNQPQHF.

The CDR3 reads CASSGYGAQETQYF. CDR3 coding DNA: TGCGCCAGCAGCGGGTACGGGGCCCAAGAGACCCAGTACTTC. The chain joins TRBV5-1 to TRBJ2-5, with D tentatively TRBD1 or TRBD2 (5 bases each). Germline values: CDR1 SGHRS, CDR2 YFSETQ. The CDR3 length is 14 residues. Between the trimmed V and J ends, which lost 4 bases and 1 base, there was a span of 11 bases.

This clonotype appeared many times. This chain uses TRBV29-1 with TRBJ2-2, with no clear D. Germline V gene lookup returns CDR1 SQVTM and CDR2 ANQGSEA. V lost 7 bases and J lost 1, with 16 bases in between. This CDR3 is built from 15 residues. The CDR3 is CSAEASGWNTGELFF. The CDR3 DNA sequence: TGCAGCGCCGAGGCGTCAGGATGGAACACCGGGGAGCTGTTTTTT.

The chain combines TRBV5-1 with TRBJ1-2, with D possibly being TRBD1 (5 bases). Trimming cost V 0 bases and J 4 bases, with 10 bases left between them. The CDR3 contains 14 residues. Germline loops: CDR1 SGHRS, CDR2 YFSETQ. CDR3 nucleotides: TGCGCCAGCAGCTTGGTCCAGGGAAGCTATGGCTACACCTTC. As protein: CASSLVQGSYGYTF.

There are many counts of this clonotype. The J gene is TRBJ2-7, the V gene TRBV12-3 or TRBV12-4, with TRBD1 matching over 7 bases. With V trimmed by 6 bases and J by 1 base, 3 bases remained unmatched. This CDR3 comprises 13 residues. The CDR3 region is CASRRGQSYEQYF. DNA for the CDR3: TGTGCCAGCAGGAGGGGACAGTCCTACGAGCAGTACTTC.

This clonotype was counted at least ten times. This chain joins TRBV7-2 and TRBJ2-5; TRBD2 matches 7 bases. The CDR3 has 16 amino acids. Germline V CDR1 and CDR2: SGHTA, FQGNSA. V was clipped by 6 bases and J by 7 bases; unmatched bases: 17. The CDR3 nucleotides are TGTGCCAGCAGTTTCCTACCGGGCGGGGGTTTAGGGACCCAGTACTTC. Protein: CASSFLPGGGLGTQYF.

This clonotype was detected ten times or more. The chain couples TRBV19 to TRBJ2-1; 10 bases are a match to TRBD2. After removal of 5 bases from V and 4 bases from J, the junction contained 5 bases not matched to a gene. The CDR3 has 15 amino acids. Germline V gene sequence: CDR1 LNHDA, CDR2 SQIVND (reference sequence). The CDR3 region is CASSSLAGAYNEQFF. CDR3 DNA: TGTGCCAGTAGTTCCCTAGCGGGGGCTTACAATGAGCAGTTCTTC.

There are many counts of this clonotype. The chain is built from TRBV10-3 and TRBJ2-1; 10 nucleotides agree with TRBD2. Looked up from germline, CDR1 is ENHRY and CDR2 is SYGVKD. After removal of 10 bases from V and 7 bases from J, the junction contained 7 bases not matched to a gene. This CDR3 contains 13 residues. The CDR3 reads CATLAGVRNEQFF. The CDR3 DNA sequence: TGTGCCACTCTAGCGGGAGTCCGGAATGAGCAGTTCTTC.

This clonotype appeared many times. This sequence joins TRBV6-2 or TRBV6-3 and TRBJ2-1; D remains ambiguous. The CDR3 has 12 amino acids. Germline lookup yields CDR1 MNHEY and CDR2 SVGEGT. V lost 7 bases to trimming and J lost 12 bases, with 16 bases between them. The CDR3 nucleotides are TGTGCCAGCACCTACGGCCCGCAGCTGCAGTTCTTC. This encodes CASTYGPQLQFF.

In this sample, this clonotype turned up many times. The CDR3 loop reads CASTADTISNQPQHF. For the CDR3, the DNA is TGTGCCAGCACCGCGGACACTATTAGCAATCAGCCCCAGCATTTT. The chain combines TRBV2 with TRBJ1-5, with D possibly TRBD1 on 5 matching bases. The CDR3 loop spans 15 amino acids. Trimming removed 7 bases from V and 0 bases from J, with 13 bases in between. CDR1 is SNHLY, CDR2 FYNNEI, per germline.

This clonotype showed up just a few times. The CDR3 loop is CASRRTNMGTEAFF. In DNA, the CDR3 is TGTGCCAGCAGGCGGACCAATATGGGGACTGAAGCTTTCTTT. V gene TRBV6-2 or TRBV6-3 combines with J gene TRBJ1-1, with D unclear. This CDR3 spans 14 amino acids. Between the trimmed V and J ends, which lost 6 bases and 5 bases, there was a span of 16 bases. Per germline, CDR1 MNHEY and CDR2 SVGEGT.

The sample holds a few counts of this clonotype. The chain combines TRBV7-2 with TRBJ1-5, with unresolved D. Germline CDR1 SGHTA, CDR2 FQGNSA. V was clipped by 4 bases and J by 7 bases, with 11 bases between them. CDR3 size: 13 residues. CDR3 amino acids: CASSWGERQPQHF. The CDR3, as DNA: TGTGCCAGCAGCTGGGGAGAACGGCAGCCCCAGCATTTT.

The sample holds many counts of this clonotype. The chain couples TRBV27 to TRBJ2-1; 9 nucleotides match TRBD2. V was clipped by 10 bases and J by 9 bases; unmatched bases: 10. Germline CDR1 MNHEY, CDR2 SMNVEV (reference sequence). The CDR3 length is 13 residues. The CDR3 reads CATTNLAGSEQFF. The CDR3 DNA reads TGTGCCACCACAAATCTAGCGGGAAGTGAGCAGTTCTTC.

There are many counts of this clonotype. V and J are TRBV14 and TRBJ2-5; the D gene is possibly TRBD1 (6 bases). Looked up from germline, CDR1 is SGHDN and CDR2 is FVKESK. CDR3 size: 15 residues. V gave up 3 bases and J gave up 3 bases, with 14 bases separating them. The CDR3 is CASSQALEGEETQYF. DNA of the CDR3: TGTGCCAGCAGCCAGGCCCTCGAGGGGGAAGAGACCCAGTACTTC.